This T cell receptor (beta chain) was documented in a study of PD-1 blockade in classical Hodgkin lymphoma. Background on the study: Nivolumab dosed at 3 mg/kg went to patients intravenously every 2 weeks.

General study results and limits: Unlike CD8+ TCR diversity, which did not rise significantly by C4D1, CD4+ TCR diversity did.

Each patient experienced a relapse that followed autologous stem cell transplantation, and brentuximab vedotin exposure varied. The table came from immunoSEQ multiplex PCR; TCRdb's copy has only in-frame clones and leaves some out. The sample lists 66,000 or so clones, 71% occurring once. As for this clone: The antigen remains undetermined.

Germline trimming cut 4 bases from V and 0 bases from J; bases unmatched to any gene: 4. CDR3 length equals 15 residues. Per germline, CDR1 SGHKS and CDR2 YYEKEE (reference sequence). Sequences were derived from peripheral blood mononuclear cells (PBMCs), sampled before the second cycle of nivolumab. The sequence was obtained from a human donor with classical Hodgkin lymphoma. The chain uses TRBV5-5 and TRBJ2-7; 10 bases agree with TRBD2. CDR3: CASSPRTSGSYEQYF. Written as DNA, the CDR3 is TGTGCCAGCAGCCCCAGGACTAGCGGCTCCTACGAGCAGTACTTC.